One sample yielded the 11 T cell receptor beta chains listed below, sequenced in a study of breast tumors, draining lymph nodes, adjacent tissues. TCRdb re-called the multiplex PCR reads through MiXCR, storing one row per CDR3 protein. Among 150,000 to 200,000 distinct CDR3 sequences, approximately 30% were seen once, and the ten largest hold around 4.5%. Axillary draining lymph nodes of breast cancer patients supplied the node samples. The sequenced material came from axillary lymph node tissue. The receptors were sampled from a female donor with breast cancer. Some clones in this sample may be carry-over from other donors' samples.

This clonotype was seen many times. The chain combines TRBV20-1 with TRBJ2-2; the match to TRBD1 covers 7 bases. V was pared by 4 bases and J by 0 bases, with 2 bases of the junction left unmatched. Germline assignment: CDR1 DFQATT and CDR2 SNEGSKA (reference sequence). This CDR3 is built from 14 residues. CDR3 in DNA: TGCAGTGCTAACAGGGGTCCGAACACCGGGGAGCTGTTTTTT. This codes for CSANRGPNTGELFF.

The table lists this clonotype with many counts. J is TRBJ1-2 and V is TRBV19; D is perhaps TRBD1 (5 bases). V was trimmed by 3 bases and J by 8 bases, leaving 19 bases between them. The CDR3 is made up of 15 amino acids. Germline CDR1 reads LNHDA; CDR2 reads SQIVND (reference sequence). CDR3: CASSIAMTVVLGYTF. The CDR3 DNA sequence: TGTGCCAGTAGTATCGCGATGACAGTGGTCCTGGGCTACACCTTC.

This clonotype came up many times. This chain joins TRBV6-5 and TRBJ1-5, with unresolved D. Germline loops: CDR1 MNHEY, CDR2 SVGAGI. The CDR3 totals 14 residues. The V and J ends lost 5 bases and 2 bases respectively, with 10 bases between them. The CDR3 region has the DNA TGTGCCAGCAGTCTAGGGAGCGGCAATCAGCCCCAGCATTTT. Encoded protein: CASSLGSGNQPQHF.

In its sample, this clonotype was seen once. At one end, the junction sequence differs from germline, possibly due to a read error. J is TRBJ1-4 and V is TRBV15, with D perhaps TRBD1 (5 bases). Germline V gene sequence: CDR1 LNHNV, CDR2 YYDKDF (reference sequence). The CDR3 spans 13 residues. CDR3 nucleotides: TGTGCCACCAGCGGGGGTTTTAATGAAAAACTGGTTTTT. Amino acid sequence: CATSGGFNEKLVF. The full variable domain, completed using reference TRBV15 and TRBJ1-4, is DAMVIQNPRYQVTQFGKPVTLSCSQTLNHNVMYWYQQKSSQAPKLLFHYYDKDFNNEADTPDNFQSRRPNTSFCFLDIRSPGLGDTAMYLCATSGGFNEKLVFGSGTQLSVL.

The gene calls are TRBV9 and TRBJ2-7; 9 bases are shared with TRBD2. Germline V CDR1 and CDR2: SGDLS, YYNGEE. This CDR3 has 12 residues. V dropped 7 bases and J dropped 6; count of bases not matched to a gene: 5. In nucleotides, the CDR3 is TGTGCCAGCTCTAGCGGGGCGGGCGAGCAGTACTTC. Amino acids: CASSSGAGEQYF.

This clonotype came up a few times. The genes are TRBV10-3 and TRBJ1-1; 9 bases are shared with TRBD1. V shed 4 bases and J 5 bases; nucleotides not matched to a gene: 2. Germline loops: CDR1 ENHRY, CDR2 SYGVKD. This CDR3 contains 13 residues. The CDR3 DNA reads TGTGCCATCAGTGGGACAGGGGTTACTGAAGCTTTCTTT. Translation gives CAISGTGVTEAFF.

This clonotype appeared many times. V is TRBV7-2 and J is TRBJ2-5, with D tentatively TRBD1 (6 bases). V lost 5 bases and J lost 3, with 10 bases in between. Germline loops: CDR1 SGHTA, CDR2 FQGNSA. The CDR3 runs to 13 residues. CDR3 DNA sequence: TGTGCCAGCAGCGGCCACAGGGAAGAGACCCAGTACTTC. Amino acid sequence: CASSGHREETQYF.

This clonotype was observed at least ten times. It may be a read error: a sequence one base away is much more abundant. The chain employs TRBV5-8 and TRBJ1-5; 7 nucleotides match TRBD1. The V gene end was trimmed by 4 bases and the J gene end by 6 bases; junction bases not matched to a gene: 4. Germline CDR1 and CDR2: SGHTS and YDEGEE. The CDR3 consists of 13 residues. The CDR3 spells CASSNDRAQPQHF. As DNA, the CDR3 is TGTGCCAGCAGCAATGACAGGGCTCAGCCCCAGCATTTT.

The gene calls are TRBV6-5 and TRBJ1-2; perhaps TRBD1 as D (6 bases). The CDR3 length is 14 residues. Germline-derived CDR1 and CDR2 are MNHEY and SVGAGI. V gave up 6 bases and J gave up 6 bases, with 17 bases separating them. In nucleotides, the CDR3 is TGTGCCAGCAGCTCCCAGGGGTACCGGGATGGCTACACCTTC. Amino acids: CASSSQGYRDGYTF.

This clonotype was detected many times. The V and J genes are TRBV24-1 and TRBJ2-7, with 7 bases identical to TRBD1. Trimming removed 12 bases from V and 2 bases from J; junction bases left unmatched: 12. The CDR3 runs 14 residues. The germline gives CDR1 KGHDR, CDR2 SFDVKD. The CDR3 loop reads CASSPTGNTYEQYF. In DNA form, the CDR3 reads TGTGCCTCAAGCCCGACAGGGAACACCTACGAGCAGTACTTC.

This clonotype was observed many times. The V call is TRBV7-2, the J call TRBJ2-1, with D perhaps matching TRBD1 (6 bases). V lost 2 bases to trimming and J lost 0 bases, with 14 bases between them. CDR1 SGHTA and CDR2 FQGNSA come from the germline V gene. The CDR3 totals 17 residues. CDR3 amino acids: CASSLSPTGSSYNEQFF. The DNA for the CDR3 is TGTGCCAGCAGCTTATCACCGACAGGTAGCTCCTACAATGAGCAGTTCTTC.